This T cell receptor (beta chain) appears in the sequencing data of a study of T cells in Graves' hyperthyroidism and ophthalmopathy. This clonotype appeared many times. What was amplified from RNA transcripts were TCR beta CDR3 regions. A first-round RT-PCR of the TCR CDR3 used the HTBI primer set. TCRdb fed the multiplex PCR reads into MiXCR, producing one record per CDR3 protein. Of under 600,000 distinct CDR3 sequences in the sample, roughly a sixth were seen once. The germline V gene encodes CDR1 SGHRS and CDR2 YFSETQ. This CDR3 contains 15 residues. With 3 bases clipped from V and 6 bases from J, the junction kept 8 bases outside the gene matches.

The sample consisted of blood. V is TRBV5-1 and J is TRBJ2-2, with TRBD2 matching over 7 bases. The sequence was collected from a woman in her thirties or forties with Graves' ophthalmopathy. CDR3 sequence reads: CASSWGLLSSGELFF. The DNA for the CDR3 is TGCGCCAGCAGCTGGGGACTACTCTCCTCCGGGGAGCTGTTTTTT.